This entry lists 19 T cell receptor beta chains sequenced from one sample in a study of OX40 agonist ivuxolimab in advanced cancers. Only in-frame clones appear in the TCRdb table, and some are missing; sequencing was by immunoSEQ multiplex PCR. The table shows around 45,000 clones, with approximately 91% occurring only once. The sequenced sample was CD4+ or CD8+ T cells sorted from blood, obtained in a trial of the OX40 agonist ivuxolimab. The receptor source for this set is an adult with an advanced solid tumor such as melanoma, head and neck, liver or kidney cancer.

The J gene is TRBJ2-7, the V gene TRBV11-1; a weak D match, TRBD2 (6 bases). The CDR3 is made up of 12 amino acids. Trimming removed 3 bases at V and 6 bases at J, with 9 bases between. Germline V gene lookup returns CDR1 SGHAT and CDR2 FQDESV (reference sequence). The CDR3, as DNA: TGTGCCAGCAGCTTTGGAGGGTTCGAGCAGTACTTC. Translation gives CASSFGGFEQYF.

The chain combines TRBV5-6 with TRBJ2-7; D is possibly TRBD2 (5 bases). CDR1 and CDR2 from the germline V gene are SGHDT and YYEEEE. Deletions cut 0 bases from V and 3 bases from J, with 10 bases between. The CDR3 spans 14 residues. CDR3 DNA: TGTGCCAGCAGCTTGGGACGAGGGTTCTACGAGCAGTACTTC. It translates to CASSLGRGFYEQYF.

The chain joins TRBV11-1 to TRBJ1-1, with D possibly TRBD1 on 5 matching bases. Germline V gene lookup returns CDR1 SGHAT and CDR2 FQDESV (reference sequence). The ends were cut back, 0 bases at V and 5 bases at J, with 10 bases in the middle. CDR3 length: 14 residues. CDR3 residues: CASSLAGDGTEAFF. In DNA, the CDR3 is TGTGCCAGCAGCTTAGCGGGGGACGGGACTGAAGCTTTCTTT.

The CDR3 region has the DNA TGTGCCAGCAAAAGGACAGAAGTCACCAATGAAAAACTGTTTTTT. The encoded protein is CASKRTEVTNEKLFF. The J gene is TRBJ1-4, the V gene TRBV27; D perhaps matches TRBD1 (6 bases). The CDR3 contains 15 residues. Trimming left V 7 bases short and J 5 bases short, with 17 bases between. CDR1 is MNHEY, CDR2 SMNVEV, per germline (reference sequence).

In its sample, this clone was seen a few times. The CDR3 here is CATSRDPPGSAYEQYF. DNA of the CDR3: TGTGCCACCAGCAGAGATCCCCCCGGCAGCGCCTACGAGCAGTACTTC. J is TRBJ2-7 and V is TRBV15; D gene unclear. The CDR3 runs 16 residues. Trimming shortened V by 0 bases and J by 2 bases, and 14 bases separated the two germline ends. In germline, CDR1 is LNHNV, CDR2 YYDKDF (reference sequence).

The V call is TRBV4-1, the J call TRBJ2-5; possible D gene TRBD2, 5 bases. This CDR3 is built from 13 residues. V was cut by 5 bases and J by 5 bases, with 12 bases left in between. CDR1 and CDR2 from the germline V gene are MGHRA and YSYEKL. The CDR3 reads CASSALGSETQYF. Here the CDR3 DNA reads TGCGCCAGCAGCGCACTAGGGTCGGAGACCCAGTACTTC.

The chain couples TRBV2 to TRBJ2-2; D is ambiguous. In germline, CDR1 is SNHLY, CDR2 FYNNEI. With 4 bases removed from V and 4 bases from J, the gap between germline ends came to 10 bases. The CDR3 runs to 14 residues. The CDR3 DNA reads TGTGCCAGCAGTGTAGACACTTTCACCGGGGAGCTGTTTTTT. Amino acids: CASSVDTFTGELFF.

The chain uses TRBV9 and TRBJ2-3; D gene unclear. V was trimmed by 3 bases and J by 0 bases, leaving 8 bases between them. The germline V gene encodes CDR1 SGDLS and CDR2 YYNGEE. The length of the CDR3 is 14 residues. DNA for the CDR3: TGTGCCAGCAGCGAAGGCTATAGCACAGATACGCAGTATTTT. Protein: CASSEGYSTDTQYF.

V is TRBV10-3 and J is TRBJ2-7; 15 nucleotides agree with TRBD2. V gave up 4 bases and J gave up 5 bases; unmatched junction bases: 12. The CDR3 has 18 residues. Germline CDR1 is ENHRY and CDR2 is SYGVKD. The CDR3, as DNA: TGTGCCATCAGTGGGCCAGGCGTGCGGACTAGCGGGGGGGACGAGCAGTACTTC. Protein sequence: CAISGPGVRTSGGDEQYF.

The chain uses TRBV7-9 and TRBJ1-1, with a weak D call TRBD1 (5 bases). Deletions cut 5 bases from V and 1 base from J, with 11 bases between. This CDR3 contains 14 residues. The germline V gene encodes CDR1 SEHNR and CDR2 FQNEAQ (reference sequence). The CDR3 nucleotides read TGTGCCAGCAGCCTTTCTGGGGCGAACACTGAAGCTTTCTTT. Protein sequence: CASSLSGANTEAFF.

J is TRBJ1-3 and V is TRBV19, with 11 positions matching TRBD1. The V segment lost 5 bases and the J segment 2 bases; nucleotides outside the gene matches: 11. CDR3 size: 18 residues. Germline values: CDR1 LNHDA, CDR2 SQIVND (reference sequence). The CDR3 loop reads CASSAWTGGIGTGNTIYF. DNA for the CDR3: TGTGCCAGTAGTGCCTGGACAGGGGGCATTGGTACTGGAAACACCATATATTTT.

V usage is TRBV18 and J usage is TRBJ2-3; 11 positions match TRBD2. This CDR3 has 17 amino acids. The germline CDR1 and CDR2 sequences are KGHSH and LQKENI. After removal of 3 bases from V and 2 bases from J, the junction contained 7 bases not matched to a gene. CDR3 region: CASSPILAGESTDTQYF. The CDR3 DNA is TGTGCCAGCTCACCCATACTAGCGGGGGAGTCCACAGATACGCAGTATTTT.

This sequence joins TRBV2 and TRBJ2-5; TRBD2 matches at 7 bases. V shed 2 bases, J shed 5 bases, and the junction held 8 bases outside the gene matches. CDR3 length: 15 amino acids. Germline-derived CDR1 and CDR2 are SNHLY and FYNNEI. CDR3 residues: CASSETAGERETQYF. The CDR3 nucleotides are TGTGCCAGCAGTGAAACGGCGGGAGAAAGGGAGACCCAGTACTTC.

CDR3 sequence reads: CASSLGQTLNYGYTF. CDR3 bases: TGTGCCAGCAGTTTAGGGCAGACCCTTAACTATGGCTACACCTTC. V and J are TRBV28 and TRBJ1-2; D remains ambiguous. The germline V gene has CDR1 MDHEN and CDR2 SYDVKM. The CDR3 extends over 15 amino acids. Trimming removed 2 bases from V and 1 base from J, with 11 bases in between.

The DNA for the CDR3 is TGTGCCAGCAGTTACTCCTTTTATCCCGGGGAGCTGTTTTTT. This translates into CASSYSFYPGELFF. The chain couples TRBV6-6 to TRBJ2-2; D is uncertain. Deletions cut 0 bases from V and 6 bases from J, with 8 bases between. The CDR3 is made up of 14 amino acids. From germline, CDR1 is MNHNY and CDR2 SVGAGI (reference sequence).

This chain joins TRBV7-2 and TRBJ1-2, with D uncertain. The CDR3 contains 14 residues. Germline V gene data show CDR1 as SGHTA and CDR2 as FQGNSA. V was trimmed by 5 bases and J by 2 bases, leaving 12 bases between them. Here the CDR3 reads CASSQTTQNYGYTF. The DNA of the CDR3 is TGTGCCAGCAGCCAAACGACACAAAACTATGGCTACACCTTC. Combining the CDR3 with reference TRBV7-2 and TRBJ1-2 gives the whole variable domain GAGVSQSPSNKVTEKGKDVELRCDPISGHTALYWYRQSLGQGLEFLIYFQGNSAPDKSGLPSDRFSAERTGGSVSTLTIQRTQQEDSAVYLCASSQTTQNYGYTFGSGTRLTVV.

The chain is built from TRBV28 and TRBJ2-7, with 7 nucleotides matching TRBD1. CDR3 length: 15 amino acids. Germline assignment: CDR1 MDHEN and CDR2 SYDVKM. Trimming at V came to 3 bases and at J to 4 bases, leaving 9 bases not matched to a gene. For the CDR3, the DNA is TGTGCCAGCAGTTTCCTTTGGGACAGAAGTTACGAGCAGTACTTC. Its translation: CASSFLWDRSYEQYF. Drawing the rest from reference TRBV28 and TRBJ2-7, the complete variable domain is DVKVTQSSRYLVKRTGEKVFLECVQDMDHENMFWYRQDPGLGLRLIYFSYDVKMKEKGDIPEGYSVSREKKERFSLILESASTNQTSMYLCASSFLWDRSYEQYFGPGTRLTVT.

This chain connects TRBV18 to TRBJ2-7; 7 bases are shared with TRBD2. The CDR3 length is 14 residues. Germline CDR1 is KGHSH and CDR2 is LQKENI. V shed 4 bases and J 2 bases; nucleotides not matched to a gene: 5. The CDR3 DNA reads as TGTGCCAGCTCACTCCTCGGGACTACCTACGAGCAGTACTTC. This gives the protein CASSLLGTTYEQYF.

The chain employs TRBV27 and TRBJ1-5, with no clear D. V was pared by 6 bases and J by 0 bases, with 9 bases between. Germline V gene sequence: CDR1 MNHEY, CDR2 SMNVEV (reference sequence). The CDR3 length is 14 residues. The CDR3 protein is CASRGGASNQPQHF. Written as DNA, the CDR3 is TGTGCCAGCAGGGGAGGAGCTAGCAATCAGCCCCAGCATTTT.